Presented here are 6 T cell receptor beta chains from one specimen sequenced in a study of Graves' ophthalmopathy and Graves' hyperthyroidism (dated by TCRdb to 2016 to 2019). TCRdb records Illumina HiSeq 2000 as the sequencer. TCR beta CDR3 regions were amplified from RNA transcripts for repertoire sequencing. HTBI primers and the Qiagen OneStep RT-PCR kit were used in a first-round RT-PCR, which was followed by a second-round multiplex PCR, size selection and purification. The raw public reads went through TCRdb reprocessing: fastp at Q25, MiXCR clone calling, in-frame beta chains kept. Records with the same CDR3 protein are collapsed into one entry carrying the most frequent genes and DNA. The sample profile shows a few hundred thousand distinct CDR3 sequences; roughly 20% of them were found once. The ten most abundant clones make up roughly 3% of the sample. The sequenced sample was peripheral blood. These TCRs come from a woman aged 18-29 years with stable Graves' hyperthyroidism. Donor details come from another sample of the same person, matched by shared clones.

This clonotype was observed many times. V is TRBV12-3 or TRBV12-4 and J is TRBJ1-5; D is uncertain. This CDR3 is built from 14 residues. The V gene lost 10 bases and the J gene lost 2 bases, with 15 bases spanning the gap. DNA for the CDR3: TGTGCCACCGAATGGGGTCCCGGCAATCAGCCCCAGCATTTT. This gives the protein CATEWGPGNQPQHF.

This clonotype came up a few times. CDR3 sequence (DNA): TGCGCCAGCCGCAGGGGCAGTGCCTCGAACACCGGGGAGCTGTTTTTT. Protein: CASRRGSASNTGELFF. The chain links TRBV5-1 to TRBJ2-2; D might be TRBD1 (6 bases). V dropped 7 bases and J dropped 0 bases, with 16 bases sitting between them. The germline CDR1 and CDR2 sequences are SGHRS and YFSETQ. The CDR3 sequence is 16 residues long. Complete variable domain (other parts from reference TRBV5-1 and TRBJ2-2): KAGVTQTPRYLIKTRGQQVTLSCSPISGHRSVSWYQQTPGQGLQFLFEYFSETQRNKGNFPGRFSGRQFSNSRSEMNVSTLELGDSALYLCASRRGSASNTGELFFGEGSRLTVL.

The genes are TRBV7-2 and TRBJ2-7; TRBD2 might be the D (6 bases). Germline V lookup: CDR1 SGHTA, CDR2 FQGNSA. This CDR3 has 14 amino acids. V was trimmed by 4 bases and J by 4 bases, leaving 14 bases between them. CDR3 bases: TGTGCCAGCAGCTATACGGGAGAGGAGTACGAGCAGTACTTC. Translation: CASSYTGEEYEQYF.

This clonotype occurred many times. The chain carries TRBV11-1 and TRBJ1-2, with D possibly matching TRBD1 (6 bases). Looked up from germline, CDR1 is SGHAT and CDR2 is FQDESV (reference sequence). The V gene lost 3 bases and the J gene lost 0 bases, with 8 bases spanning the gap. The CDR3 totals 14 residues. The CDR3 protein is CASSFTGTNYGYTF. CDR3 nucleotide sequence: TGTGCCAGCAGCTTCACAGGGACTAACTATGGCTACACCTTC.

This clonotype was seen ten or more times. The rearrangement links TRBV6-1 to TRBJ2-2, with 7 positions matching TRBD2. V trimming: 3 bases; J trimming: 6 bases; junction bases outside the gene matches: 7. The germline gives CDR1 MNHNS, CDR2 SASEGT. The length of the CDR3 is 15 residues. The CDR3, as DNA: TGTGCCAGCAGTGATGGACTAGGAAAGGCCGGGGAGCTGTTTTTT. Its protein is CASSDGLGKAGELFF.

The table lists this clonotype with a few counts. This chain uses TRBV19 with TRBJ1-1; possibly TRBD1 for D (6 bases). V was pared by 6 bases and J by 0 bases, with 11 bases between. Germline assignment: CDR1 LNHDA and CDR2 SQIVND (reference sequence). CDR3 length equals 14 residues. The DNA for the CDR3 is TGTGCCAGTAGACCCGGACAGTTGAACACTGAAGCTTTCTTT. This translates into CASRPGQLNTEAFF.